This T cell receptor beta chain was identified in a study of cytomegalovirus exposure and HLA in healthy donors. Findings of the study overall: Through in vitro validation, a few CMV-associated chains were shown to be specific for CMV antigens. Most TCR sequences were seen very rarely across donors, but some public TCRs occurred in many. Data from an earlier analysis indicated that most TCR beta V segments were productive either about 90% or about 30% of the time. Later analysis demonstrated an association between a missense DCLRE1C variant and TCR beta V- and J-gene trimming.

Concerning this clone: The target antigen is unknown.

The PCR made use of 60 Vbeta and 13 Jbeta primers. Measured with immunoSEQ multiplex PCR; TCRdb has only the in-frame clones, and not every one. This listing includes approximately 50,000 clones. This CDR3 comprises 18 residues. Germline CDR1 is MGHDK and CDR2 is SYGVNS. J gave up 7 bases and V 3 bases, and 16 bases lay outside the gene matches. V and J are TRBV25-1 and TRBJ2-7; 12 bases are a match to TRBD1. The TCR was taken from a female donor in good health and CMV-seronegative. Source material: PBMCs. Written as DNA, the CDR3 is TGTGCCAGCAGTGATTGGCCCCAACAGGGACAGGGGGCTCAAGAGCAGTACTTC. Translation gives CASSDWPQQGQGAQEQYF.